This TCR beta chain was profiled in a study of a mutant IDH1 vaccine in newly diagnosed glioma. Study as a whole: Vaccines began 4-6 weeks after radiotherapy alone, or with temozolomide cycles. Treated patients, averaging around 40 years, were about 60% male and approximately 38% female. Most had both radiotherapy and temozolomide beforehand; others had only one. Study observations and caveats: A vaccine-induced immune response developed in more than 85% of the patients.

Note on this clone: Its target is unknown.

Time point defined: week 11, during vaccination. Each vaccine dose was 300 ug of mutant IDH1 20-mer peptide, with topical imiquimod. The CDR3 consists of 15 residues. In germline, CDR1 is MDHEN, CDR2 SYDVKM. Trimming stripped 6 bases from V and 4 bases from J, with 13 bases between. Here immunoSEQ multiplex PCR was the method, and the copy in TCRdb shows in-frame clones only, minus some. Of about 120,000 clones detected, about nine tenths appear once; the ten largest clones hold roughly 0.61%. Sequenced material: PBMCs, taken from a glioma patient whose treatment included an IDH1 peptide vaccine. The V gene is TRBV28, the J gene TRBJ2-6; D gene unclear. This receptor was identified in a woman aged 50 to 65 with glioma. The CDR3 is CASSYDPAGANVLTF. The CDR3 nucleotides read TGTGCCAGCAGCTACGACCCGGCAGGGGCCAACGTCCTGACTTTC.